This TCR beta chain comes out of a study of blood T cell repertoires in COVID-19. Study context: Some COVID-19 samples were acute and others convalescent; all came from the United States, Italy and Spain. Sources were T cells, B-cell-depleted T cells, or PBMCs; the material itself was cDNA or gDNA.

Under the authors' procedure: Amplification of reference gene primers provided the estimated nucleated cell counts. Profiled with immunoSEQ multiplex PCR; TCRdb holds only in-frame clones, not every one. V and J calls and clone size are given by that table; D and trimming were obtained from the DNA. The data show about 140,000 clones, around 88% seen once. CDR1 and CDR2 (germline): SGHNT, YYREEE (reference sequence). V shed 3 bases, J shed 6 bases, and the junction held 6 bases outside the gene matches. The CDR3 extends over 14 amino acids. The source is a human donor in a cohort sampled during active COVID-19. The sequenced sample consisted of peripheral blood. The chain has TRBV5-4 and TRBJ2-3; 8 nucleotides line up with TRBD2. This CDR3 reads CASSSRGARDTQYF. DNA for the CDR3: TGTGCCAGCAGCTCGCGGGGGGCGAGGGATACGCAGTATTTT.